This paragraph covers one T cell receptor (beta chain) sequence. The source of the sample is a study of shared clonotypes between healthy human individuals. TCRdb's table, derived via immunoSEQ multiplex PCR, lists solely in-frame clones and lacks some. The sample includes a few hundred thousand clones, just over 65% of them seen just once. Deletions cut 7 bases from V and 1 base from J, with 8 bases between. Germline CDR1 SNHLY, CDR2 FYNNEI. The CDR3 consists of 13 residues. The source of this sequence is a man aged 25-45 years in good health. V and J are TRBV2 and TRBJ1-5; D is unresolved. Input material: memory CD4+ T cells sorted from blood. Specified subset: CD45RA-negative fraction. CDR3 bases: TGTGCCAGCAACTTAGGGAGCAATCAGCCCCAGCATTTT. Translated: CASNLGSNQPQHF.